The following is a T cell receptor (beta chain) sequence with its context. Its antigen remains unidentified. The sample is drawn from a study of T cell responses to AZD1222 COVID-19 vaccine. Study at large: Pooling covered second doses at about 4 or about 12 weeks.

Study-level findings and limits: Among those given AZD1222, only five or six were seropositive at baseline. Close to half of all spike-specific TCRs reportedly target regions of the variants that are unmutated.

Clones were read by immunoSEQ multiplex PCR, and TCRdb kept only the in-frame ones, dropping some. The sample consists of 100,000 to 150,000 clones, about 88% of them appearing once. Germline V gene data show CDR1 as SQVTM and CDR2 as ANQGSEA. This CDR3 is built from 12 residues. The J segment lost 4 bases and the V segment lost 7 bases, leaving 3 bases of the junction unmatched. The TCR originated in an adult in good health. Sequenced material: peripheral blood, taken on day 0 of AZD1222 vaccination. The V call is TRBV29-1, the J call TRBJ2-1; 8 nucleotides match TRBD1. CDR3 bases: TGCAGCGGTCGACAGGGGTACAATGAGCAGTTCTTC. Protein: CSGRQGYNEQFF.